One T cell receptor beta chain is described in this entry. Its antigen is still unknown. This sample is drawn from a study of cytomegalovirus exposure and HLA in healthy donors. Study conclusions and caveats: The classifier reportedly diagnosed cytomegalovirus status with high specificity and sensitivity.

Sequencing used immunoSEQ multiplex PCR; TCRdb keeps in-frame clones, though not all of them. The sample has under 150,000 clones; around nine tenths are singletons. CDR1 and CDR2 (germline): LNHDA, SQIVND (reference sequence). This CDR3 is built from 14 residues. V lost 5 bases to trimming and J lost 7 bases, with 14 bases between them. V and J are TRBV19 and TRBJ1-4; TRBD1 is a possible D gene (6 bases). This TCR was sampled from a man aged 18-30 years in good health and CMV-seropositive. The sample taken for sequencing was PBMCs. The CDR3 bases are TGTGCCAGTAGTCGACAGGCGGGGGGTGAAAAACTGTTTTTT. It yields the protein CASSRQAGGEKLFF.